This note documents a single TCR beta chain sequence. Its antigen has not been determined. Base qualities are missing; no much larger clone stands one base away. Deletion took 3 bases off V and 4 bases off J, with a span of 7 bases between the germline ends. From the cysteine through the phenylalanine, the CDR3 covers 12 amino acids. The entry retains the CDR3 DNA only, 36 bases that are in frame from base 1. CDR1 and CDR2 (SGHTA, FQGNSA) derive from the germline V gene. Library preparation employed the immunoSEQ multiplex PCR assay. TCRdb obtained this table from immuneACCESS and retained in-frame rearrangements with V and J assigned. These tables miss some clones; where compared with another copy, unresolved V genes account for less than half of the shortfall, and the remainder is unexplained. Across this sample there are 60,000 to 90,000 clones, with 85% to 95% seen only once. The biggest ten clones account for about 2.5% of the sample.

The data derive from a study of T cell changes during pregnancy in multiple sclerosis (dated by TCRdb to between 2019 and 2020). Regarding the research as a whole: In women with multiple sclerosis, the researchers looked at how the T cell repertoire shifted as pregnancy progressed.

The V gene is TRBV7-2 and the J gene is TRBJ2-7, with no confidently assigned D gene. The sequences come from peripheral blood, collected after pregnancy. The origin of this receptor is a female donor in good health, enrolled as a control in a pregnancy study. Here is the DNA: TGTGCCAGCAGCTTGAGGCAATACGAGCAGTACTTC. It translates to CASSLRQYEQYF. The reference TRBV7-2 and TRBJ2-7 proteins fill in what lies around the CDR3, so the full variable domain reads GAGVSQSPSNKVTEKGKDVELRCDPISGHTALYWYRQSLGQGLEFLIYFQGNSAPDKSGLPSDRFSAERTGGSVSTLTIQRTQQEDSAVYLCASSLRQYEQYFGPGTRLTVT.